This TCR beta chain derives from a study of T cell changes during pregnancy in multiple sclerosis. The junction had 4 bases not matched to a gene; V was cut back by 0 bases and J by 7 bases. The CDR3 consists of 15 residues. Germline CDR1 SGHRS, CDR2 YFSETQ. TCRdb's copy holds only in-frame clones and misses some; the assay was immunoSEQ multiplex PCR. Of tens of thousands of clones in the sample, around 91% are singletons; the top ten hold 1.3% to 1.5%. J is TRBJ2-1 and V is TRBV5-1; 10 nucleotides match TRBD2. The TCR comes from a female donor in good health, enrolled as a control in a pregnancy study. Specimen: peripheral blood, collected in the third trimester of pregnancy. As DNA, the CDR3 is TGCGCCAGCAGCTTGGAAGCGGGGGGGCGGAATGAGCAGTTCTTC. As protein: CASSLEAGGRNEQFF.